Each of the 29 T cell receptor beta chains below was sequenced from the same sample in a study of PD-1 blockade in classical Hodgkin lymphoma. Using immunoSEQ multiplex PCR, the repertoire was profiled, and TCRdb retains in-frame clones only, with some absent. The sample has about 94,000 clones, about 91% seen once. All patients relapsed after autologous stem cell transplantation, and brentuximab vedotin exposure varied. Sample: peripheral blood mononuclear cells (PBMCs), taken before the second cycle of nivolumab. These receptors all stem from a human donor with classical Hodgkin lymphoma.

V gene TRBV5-1 combines with J gene TRBJ1-1, with D perhaps TRBD1 (6 bases). The V and J ends lost 0 bases and 3 bases respectively, with 12 bases between them. In germline, CDR1 is SGHRS, CDR2 YFSETQ. This CDR3 region has 15 residues. The CDR3 here is CASSLGQGLYTEAFF. As DNA, the CDR3 is TGCGCCAGCAGCTTGGGCCAGGGGCTGTACACTGAAGCTTTCTTT.

The chain uses TRBV7-6 and TRBJ2-5; D is ambiguous. The CDR3 has 13 residues. The germline V gene encodes CDR1 SGHVS and CDR2 FNYEAQ. V was cut by 5 bases and J by 5 bases, with 12 bases left in between. CDR3 sequence reads: CASSPLYGETQYF. The CDR3 nucleotides read TGTGCCAGCAGCCCTCTTTATGGCGAGACCCAGTACTTC.

This clone was seen a single time. The chain combines TRBV5-6 with TRBJ1-1, with a tentative D call TRBD1 (6 bases). V was clipped by 2 bases and J by 1 base, with 9 bases between them. CDR3 size: 14 residues. Germline CDR1 reads SGHDT; CDR2 reads YYEEEE. For the CDR3, the DNA is TGTGCCAGCAGCTTAGGCAGGGGGAACACTGAAGCTTTCTTT. As protein: CASSLGRGNTEAFF.

A single count supports this clone. J is TRBJ2-2 and V is TRBV19; D unresolved. The CDR3 consists of 16 residues. CDR1 is LNHDA and CDR2 is SQIVND in the germline V gene (reference sequence). The V and J ends lost 3 bases and 4 bases respectively, with 15 bases between them. The chain's CDR3 is CASSILPVIPTGELFF. DNA for the CDR3: TGTGCCAGTAGTATCCTCCCCGTGATCCCCACCGGGGAGCTGTTTTTT.

The chain joins TRBV2 to TRBJ2-7, with no clear D. The CDR3 contains 10 residues. CDR1 SNHLY and CDR2 FYNNEI come from the germline V gene. Trimming stripped 6 bases from V and 3 bases from J, with 3 bases between. This CDR3 is CASRGYEQYF. CDR3 bases: TGTGCCAGCAGGGGCTACGAGCAGTACTTC.

The rearrangement joins TRBV28 to TRBJ2-1; 10 bases are shared with TRBD2. Trimming removed 1 base from V and 8 bases from J; junction bases left unmatched: 2. The CDR3 sequence is 14 residues long. Looked up from germline, CDR1 is MDHEN and CDR2 is SYDVKM. This CDR3 is CASSLLAGGYEQFF. The CDR3 bases are TGTGCCAGCAGTTTATTAGCGGGAGGTTATGAGCAGTTCTTC.

The chain joins TRBV29-1 to TRBJ2-1; D is undetermined. The V gene's germline CDR1 is SQVTM and CDR2 ANQGSEA. The V gene lost 2 bases and the J gene lost 0 bases, with 8 bases spanning the gap. The CDR3 has 14 amino acids. This CDR3 reads CSVEQLDSYNEQFF. The CDR3 DNA sequence: TGCAGCGTTGAACAACTGGACTCCTACAATGAGCAGTTCTTC.

The chain combines TRBV7-8 with TRBJ2-1, with a possible D match to TRBD2 (5 bases). The CDR3 is made up of 15 amino acids. Germline V gives CDR1 SGHVS, CDR2 FQNEAQ. The germline V and J ends were trimmed by 2 bases and 5 bases, with 13 bases remaining between them. The CDR3 reads CASSLSVKGDNEQFF. The CDR3, as DNA: TGTGCCAGCAGCTTAAGCGTCAAGGGAGACAATGAGCAGTTCTTC. The whole variable domain, remainder taken from reference TRBV7-8 and TRBJ2-1, is GAGVSQSPRYKVAKRGQDVALRCDPISGHVSLFWYQQALGQGPEFLTYFQNEAQLDKSGLPSDRFFAERPEGSVSTLKIQRTQQEDSAVYLCASSLSVKGDNEQFFGPGTRLTVL.

This clone was counted once. This chain joins TRBV29-1 and TRBJ2-3, with TRBD2 matching over 8 bases. V shed 2 bases, J shed 4 bases, and the junction held 5 bases outside the gene matches. CDR1 SQVTM and CDR2 ANQGSEA come from the germline V gene. This CDR3 has 14 residues. The CDR3 reads CSVESGSVADTQYF. The CDR3 bases are TGCAGCGTTGAAAGCGGGAGCGTCGCAGATACGCAGTATTTT.

The rearrangement uses TRBV5-8 and TRBJ2-7, with 7 bases identical to TRBD2. The CDR3 loop spans 14 amino acids. Germline V CDR1 and CDR2: SGHTS, YDEGEE. Trimming removed 9 bases from V and 5 bases from J; junction bases left unmatched: 14. Written as DNA, the CDR3 is TGTGCCACCCGCGTCGGCGGGAGTCTGCACGAGCAGTACTTC. This codes for CATRVGGSLHEQYF.

Details on this clone: The junction differs from germline at one of its ends, possibly a read error. The V gene is TRBV6-1, the J gene TRBJ2-1, with TRBD2 matching 7 bases. Germline values: CDR1 MNHNS, CDR2 SASEGT. The CDR3 contains 10 residues. This chain's CDR3 is CASTSGGLVF. The CDR3 DNA sequence: TGTGCCAGCACTTCGGGGGGTTTGGTCTTC.

The chain carries TRBV29-1 and TRBJ2-5, with TRBD1 as a possible D gene (6 bases). The CDR3 is made up of 11 amino acids. Germline V lookup: CDR1 SQVTM, CDR2 ANQGSEA. Trimming took off 3 bases at V and 7 bases at J, with 9 bases between the two ends. CDR3 coding DNA: TGCAGCGTTGACAGGGGTGGGACCCAGTACTTC. Its translation: CSVDRGGTQYF.

The chain combines TRBV4-1 with TRBJ2-4, with D possibly matching TRBD1 (5 bases). The germline V gene encodes CDR1 MGHRA and CDR2 YSYEKL. The CDR3 has 17 residues. The ends were cut back, 1 base at V and 7 bases at J, with 20 bases in the middle. CDR3 protein: CASSQGRARGSNNIQYF. DNA of the CDR3: TGCGCCAGCAGCCAAGGACGGGCAAGGGGATCAAACAACATTCAGTACTTC.

As for this clone: This sample also contains other DNA sequences that code for the same CDR3. J is TRBJ1-2 and V is TRBV2; D is uncertain. Germline lookup yields CDR1 SNHLY and CDR2 FYNNEI. The V and J ends lost 2 bases and 0 bases respectively, with 4 bases between them. The length of the CDR3 is 13 residues. CDR3: CASSEQSNYGYTF. The CDR3 DNA follows: TGTGCCAGCAGTGAACAATCTAACTATGGCTACACCTTC.

V and J are TRBV28 and TRBJ2-3; possible D gene TRBD2, 6 bases. CDR3 length: 15 residues. The V and J ends lost 3 bases and 6 bases respectively, with 16 bases between them. Germline V gene data show CDR1 as MDHEN and CDR2 as SYDVKM. CDR3 nucleotide sequence: TGTGCCAGCAGTTTTTCCGGGAGTGAAGGGGATACGCAGTATTTT. Amino acid sequence: CASSFSGSEGDTQYF.

The genes are TRBV5-1 and TRBJ2-1; 7 nucleotides agree with TRBD1. V shed 4 bases, J shed 0 bases, and the junction held 4 bases outside the gene matches. Germline V gives CDR1 SGHRS, CDR2 YFSETQ. This CDR3 comprises 15 residues. The CDR3 nucleotides read TGCGCCAGCAGCGTGACAGGGAGCTCCTACAATGAGCAGTTCTTC. As protein: CASSVTGSSYNEQFF. The entire variable domain, with the rest obtained from reference TRBV5-1 and TRBJ2-1, is as follows: KAGVTQTPRYLIKTRGQQVTLSCSPISGHRSVSWYQQTPGQGLQFLFEYFSETQRNKGNFPGRFSGRQFSNSRSEMNVSTLELGDSALYLCASSVTGSSYNEQFFGPGTRLTVL.

The CDR3 is CASSLTGGLWNEQFF. CDR3 in DNA: TGCGCCAGCAGCTTGACAGGGGGCTTGTGGAATGAGCAGTTCTTC. V is TRBV5-1 and J is TRBJ2-1, with 9 nucleotides matching TRBD1. Trimming cost V 1 base and J 7 bases; bases outside gene matches: 6. Germline assignment: CDR1 SGHRS and CDR2 YFSETQ. The CDR3 sequence is 15 residues long.

This chain connects TRBV5-4 to TRBJ1-2, with 7 bases aligning to TRBD1. The germline V gene has CDR1 SGHNT and CDR2 YYREEE (reference sequence). The CDR3 loop spans 14 amino acids. The V gene end was trimmed by 4 bases and the J gene end by 4 bases; junction bases not matched to a gene: 7. CDR3 in amino acids: CASSGSTGSYGYTF. CDR3 nucleotides: TGTGCCAGCAGCGGCTCGACAGGGTCCTATGGCTACACCTTC.

The chain recombines TRBV28 with TRBJ1-1, with D possibly matching TRBD1 (5 bases). The germline CDR1 and CDR2 sequences are MDHEN and SYDVKM. The CDR3 is 16 amino acids. V shed 2 bases and J shed 0 bases, with 13 bases lying between them. The chain's CDR3 is CASSLGRQLMNTEAFF. Here the CDR3 DNA reads TGTGCCAGCAGTTTAGGAAGACAGCTAATGAACACTGAAGCTTTCTTT.

CDR3 sequence: CASSISTGSDNEKLFF. The CDR3, as DNA: TGTGCCAGTAGTATATCCACAGGGTCCGACAATGAAAAACTGTTTTTT. This chain links TRBV19 with TRBJ1-4; weak D call: TRBD1 (6 bases). V lost 2 bases, J lost 5 bases, and 15 bases lay in between. This CDR3 spans 16 amino acids. Germline V gives CDR1 LNHDA, CDR2 SQIVND (reference sequence).

This sequence joins TRBV19 and TRBJ2-5, with no clear D. V lost 6 bases, J lost 1 base, and 15 bases lay in between. The CDR3 spans 15 residues. The germline gives CDR1 LNHDA, CDR2 SQIVND (reference sequence). CDR3 sequence: CASSIRLQSQETQYF. The CDR3 nucleotides are TGTGCCAGTAGCATCCGTTTGCAGAGCCAAGAGACCCAGTACTTC.

V and J are TRBV2 and TRBJ2-7; 7 bases are a match to TRBD1. The CDR3 extends over 14 amino acids. Germline lookup yields CDR1 SNHLY and CDR2 FYNNEI. V trimming: 4 bases; J trimming: 3 bases; junction bases outside the gene matches: 6. CDR3 sequence (DNA): TGTGCCAGCAGTGGCCGACAGGGAGACTACGAGCAGTACTTC. It specifies CASSGRQGDYEQYF.

CDR3 loop: CASRDPLRGTEAFF. The CDR3 DNA reads as TGTGCCAGCAGAGACCCTTTGCGGGGCACTGAAGCTTTCTTT. V usage is TRBV6-1 and J usage is TRBJ1-1; no reliable D call. The CDR3 loop spans 14 amino acids. V lost 6 bases, J lost 4 bases, and 15 bases lay in between. Per germline, CDR1 MNHNS and CDR2 SASEGT.

This clone was seen a few times. Different DNA sequences within this sample yield the same CDR3. This chain links TRBV7-9 with TRBJ2-7; unclear D gene. The V end lost 3 bases, the J end lost 5 bases, and 8 bases lay between the germline ends. Germline lookup yields CDR1 SEHNR and CDR2 FQNEAQ (reference sequence). This CDR3 contains 12 residues. CDR3 amino acids: CASSLKGDEQYF. In DNA, the CDR3 is TGTGCCAGCAGCTTGAAGGGCGACGAGCAGTACTTC.

The chain uses TRBV28 and TRBJ2-3; D is uncertain. The CDR3 has 14 amino acids. Germline CDR1 is MDHEN and CDR2 is SYDVKM. Trimming took off 1 base at V and 3 bases at J, with 8 bases between the two ends. The CDR3 nucleotides are TGTGCCAGCAGTTTATCGTATTTGACAGATACGCAGTATTTT. Translation gives CASSLSYLTDTQYF.

This chain uses TRBV28 with TRBJ2-1; 7 bases are shared with TRBD2. The CDR3 runs to 15 residues. With 5 bases clipped from V and 6 bases from J, the junction kept 10 bases outside the gene matches. Germline lookup yields CDR1 MDHEN and CDR2 SYDVKM. This CDR3 is CASSPGGGGGNEQFF. The CDR3 DNA is TGTGCCAGCAGTCCCGGGGGAGGCGGGGGCAATGAGCAGTTCTTC. Full variable domain (outside the CDR3, taken from reference TRBV28 and TRBJ2-1): DVKVTQSSRYLVKRTGEKVFLECVQDMDHENMFWYRQDPGLGLRLIYFSYDVKMKEKGDIPEGYSVSREKKERFSLILESASTNQTSMYLCASSPGGGGGNEQFFGPGTRLTVL.

The chain links TRBV30 to TRBJ2-1; 10 positions match TRBD1. Germline CDR1 and CDR2: GTSNPN and SVGIG (reference sequence). Unmatched junction bases numbered 9, after V lost 7 bases and J lost 9 bases. CDR3 length equals 13 residues. CDR3 in amino acids: CASRDRGSGEQFF. DNA of the CDR3: TGTGCCTCCAGGGACAGGGGTAGTGGTGAGCAGTTCTTC.

V and J are TRBV5-1 and TRBJ2-2, with unresolved D. Germline CDR1 and CDR2: SGHRS and YFSETQ. Trimming left V 0 bases short and J 8 bases short, with 8 bases between. The CDR3 extends over 13 amino acids. CDR3: CASSLGRAGELFF. The CDR3 DNA is TGCGCCAGCAGCTTGGGCCGAGCGGGGGAGCTGTTTTTT.

In this sample, this clone turned up a few times. The chain employs TRBV4-1 and TRBJ1-4; D is ambiguous. The V and J ends lost 3 bases and 6 bases respectively, with 17 bases between them. Germline-derived CDR1 and CDR2 are MGHRA and YSYEKL. The CDR3 has 16 residues. CDR3 region: CASSHASGLRDEKLFF. CDR3 nucleotides: TGCGCCAGCAGCCACGCCTCCGGGTTGAGGGATGAAAAACTGTTTTTT.